The sequence of this T cell receptor beta chain was determined in a study of blood T cell repertoires in COVID-19. Study-level background: From T cells, B-cell-depleted T cells, or PBMCs came the material, which was cDNA or gDNA.

The participants were between roughly 18 and 89 years old and came from 20 to 30 US areas. Cohorts were based on clinical histories the participants reported. V gave up 5 bases and J gave up 5 bases; unmatched junction bases: 11. The germline V gene has CDR1 LNHDA and CDR2 SQIVND (reference sequence). The CDR3 has 17 residues. Per the original data handling: For nucleated cells, counts were estimated from reference gene primer amplification. Profiled with immunoSEQ multiplex PCR; TCRdb holds only in-frame clones, not every one. V and J calls and clone size are those listed in that table; D and trimming were worked out from the DNA. The sample yields about 440,000 clones, 70% to 90% seen once.

The V call is TRBV19, the J call TRBJ2-2; 10 positions match TRBD1. This TCR derives from a woman aged 18 to 35 with acute COVID-19. The source material was PBMCs or T cells enriched from blood (not recorded which). The CDR3 loop is CASSWDRGRLKTGELFF. As DNA, the CDR3 is TGTGCCAGTAGTTGGGACAGGGGCCGCCTTAAGACCGGGGAGCTGTTTTTT.